The 26 T cell receptor beta chains below all came from one sample that was sequenced in a study of blood T cell repertoires in COVID-19. Clones were sequenced by immunoSEQ multiplex PCR, and TCRdb holds only the in-frame ones, with some missing. Altogether about 430,000 clones are present, 70% to 90% being singletons, with the ten largest covering roughly 1.4%. The specimen was PBMCs or T cells enriched from blood (not recorded which). The receptors were gathered from a woman younger than 30 who had been exposed to COVID-19.

The chain carries TRBV10-1 and TRBJ1-4, with D possibly being TRBD1 (5 bases). The CDR3 loop spans 13 amino acids. V dropped 8 bases and J dropped 0 bases, with 7 bases sitting between them. Germline CDR1 is WNHNN and CDR2 is SYGVQD (reference sequence). In DNA form, the CDR3 reads TGCGCCAGCGGACAAGCAACTAATGAAAAACTGTTTTTT. Protein sequence: CASGQATNEKLFF.

This chain connects TRBV7-6 to TRBJ1-1; D unclear. The CDR3 has 15 amino acids. The germline CDR1 and CDR2 sequences are SGHVS and FNYEAQ. V lost 1 base to trimming and J lost 4 bases, with 13 bases between them. The CDR3 protein is CASSLGGGGSTEAFF. The CDR3 DNA reads TGTGCCAGCAGCTTAGGGGGAGGTGGCAGCACTGAAGCTTTCTTT. Combining the CDR3 with reference TRBV7-6 and TRBJ1-1 gives the whole variable domain GAGVSQSPRYKVTKRGQDVALRCDPISGHVSLYWYRQALGQGPEFLTYFNYEAQQDKSGLPNDRFSAERPEGSISTLTIQRTEQRDSAMYRCASSLGGGGSTEAFFGQGTRLTVV.

The V call is TRBV5-1, the J call TRBJ2-7; possible D gene TRBD1, 5 bases. Germline V gives CDR1 SGHRS, CDR2 YFSETQ. Trimming removed 0 bases from V and 2 bases from J, with 12 bases in between. CDR3 length: 15 amino acids. The CDR3 DNA follows: TGCGCCAGCAGCTTGGTTACAGGATCTGCCTACGAGCAGTACTTC. Protein sequence: CASSLVTGSAYEQYF.

This chain links TRBV7-2 with TRBJ1-3; D remains unclear. The CDR3 runs 16 residues. With 2 bases removed from V and 1 base from J, the gap between germline ends came to 12 bases. Germline values: CDR1 SGHTA, CDR2 FQGNSA. The CDR3 spells CASSLNGGGSGNTIYF. CDR3 DNA: TGTGCCAGCAGCTTAAACGGAGGCGGTTCTGGAAACACCATATATTTT. The whole variable domain, filled in from reference TRBV7-2 and TRBJ1-3, reads GAGVSQSPSNKVTEKGKDVELRCDPISGHTALYWYRQSLGQGLEFLIYFQGNSAPDKSGLPSDRFSAERTGGSVSTLTIQRTQQEDSAVYLCASSLNGGGSGNTIYFGEGSWLTVV.

V and J are TRBV6-5 and TRBJ1-1, with D possibly TRBD1 on 6 matching bases. V was pared by 2 bases and J by 0 bases, with 10 bases between. Germline V gene sequence: CDR1 MNHEY, CDR2 SVGAGI. There are 15 residues in the CDR3. The CDR3 loop is CASSYGGTLNTEAFF. The CDR3 coding sequence is TGTGCCAGCAGTTACGGGGGCACTCTGAACACTGAAGCTTTCTTT.

CDR3 in DNA: TGTGCCAGCAGCTTATCTCCTAGCGGGGGCTACGAGCAGTACTTC. It translates to CASSLSPSGGYEQYF. This sequence joins TRBV7-2 and TRBJ2-7; 10 bases are a match to TRBD2. Germline V gene lookup returns CDR1 SGHTA and CDR2 FQGNSA. The CDR3 has 15 amino acids. V was clipped by 2 bases and J by 3 bases; unmatched bases: 4.

V and J are TRBV7-9 and TRBJ1-4; no definite D call. This CDR3 is 16 amino acids long. CDR1 is SEHNR, CDR2 FQNEAQ, per germline (reference sequence). V lost 5 bases and J lost 2, with 15 bases in between. The CDR3 DNA reads as TGTGCCAGCAGCCCGAGCCTGACTCGCACTAATGAAAAACTGTTTTTT. Protein sequence: CASSPSLTRTNEKLFF.

The chain combines TRBV5-1 with TRBJ2-1, with TRBD2 matching over 8 bases. Germline V gene sequence: CDR1 SGHRS, CDR2 YFSETQ. J gave up 7 bases and V 0 bases, and 6 bases lay outside the gene matches. This CDR3 has 15 residues. The DNA of the CDR3 is TGCGCCAGCAGCTTGGAATTAGCGGGAATGAATGAGCAGTTCTTC. Its translation is CASSLELAGMNEQFF.

The chain couples TRBV5-4 to TRBJ2-7, with 7 nucleotides matching TRBD1. With 1 base clipped from V and 5 bases from J, the junction kept 9 bases outside the gene matches. This CDR3 region has 15 residues. Germline V gives CDR1 SGHNT, CDR2 YYREEE (reference sequence). This CDR3 is CASSLPQTGSDEQYF. The DNA of the CDR3 is TGTGCCAGCAGCTTGCCCCAGACAGGGAGCGACGAGCAGTACTTC.

The chain employs TRBV30 and TRBJ2-3; TRBD2 agrees at 11 bases. Germline V gene data show CDR1 as GTSNPN and CDR2 as SVGIG (reference sequence). The V and J ends lost 4 bases and 4 bases, in that order; junction bases with no gene match: 7. This CDR3 comprises 15 residues. Written as DNA, the CDR3 is TGTGCCTGGACGCGTACTAGCGGGGGCTCAGATACGCAGTATTTT. Protein product: CAWTRTSGGSDTQYF. Looking up the rest from reference TRBV30 and TRBJ2-3 gives the full variable domain: SQTIHQWPATLVQPVGSPLSLECTVEGTSNPNLYWYRQAAGRGLQLLFYSVGIGQISSEVPQNLSASRPQDRQFILSSKKLLLSDSGFYLCAWTRTSGGSDTQYFGPGTRLTVL.

Worth noting for this clone: One end of the junction varies from germline; a read error may be responsible. V and J are TRBV4-2 and TRBJ2-1; 14 bases map to TRBD2. This CDR3 is built from 17 residues. From germline, CDR1 is LGHNA and CDR2 YNFKEQ. The CDR3 loop reads CASSQVGGLAGVDEQFF. The CDR3 DNA follows: TGTGCCAGCAGCCAAGTCGGGGGACTAGCGGGAGTGGATGAACAGTTCTTC.

This chain links TRBV5-1 with TRBJ2-7; D is possibly TRBD1 (6 bases). V gave up 4 bases and J gave up 3 bases, with 17 bases separating them. This CDR3 comprises 15 residues. Germline lookup yields CDR1 SGHRS and CDR2 YFSETQ. The DNA of the CDR3 is TGCGCCAGCAGCCTTTCCGGGACAAAAAACTACGAGCAGTACTTC. Its translation: CASSLSGTKNYEQYF.

The V gene is TRBV7-2, the J gene TRBJ2-1, with a possible D match to TRBD1 (6 bases). V was clipped by 5 bases and J by 2 bases, with 13 bases between them. The CDR3 runs 15 residues. The germline V gene encodes CDR1 SGHTA and CDR2 FQGNSA. The CDR3 loop reads CASSAGQPPYNEQFF. CDR3 DNA: TGTGCCAGCAGCGCCGGACAGCCCCCCTACAATGAGCAGTTCTTC.

This clone was seen once. CDR3 protein: CASSLYQNRGELFF. CDR3 DNA sequence: TGTGCCAGCAGCTTATATCAGAACCGCGGGGAGCTGTTTTTT. The chain links TRBV7-2 to TRBJ2-2; no clear D gene. The CDR3 loop spans 14 amino acids. Per the germline V gene, CDR1 is SGHTA and CDR2 is FQGNSA. The germline V and J ends were trimmed by 2 bases and 7 bases, with 11 bases remaining between them.

This clone was seen a handful of times. The chain has TRBV3-1 (or the pseudogene TRBV3-2) and TRBJ1-4; D is uncertain. The CDR3 has 18 amino acids. Germline CDR1 is LGHDT and CDR2 is YNNKEL (reference sequence). V dropped 1 base and J dropped 0 bases, with 15 bases sitting between them. The CDR3 DNA reads as TGTGCCAGCAGCCAAGTCTACGGTCACTCTGCAACTAATGAAAAACTGTTTTTT. Translated, it gives CASSQVYGHSATNEKLFF.

The chain employs TRBV24-1 and TRBJ2-3; no clear D. The CDR3 length is 13 residues. V lost 9 bases and J lost 0, with 9 bases in between. Per the germline V gene, CDR1 is KGHDR and CDR2 is SFDVKD. CDR3 in amino acids: CATSITSTDTQYF. The CDR3 DNA follows: TGTGCCACCTCAATAACTAGCACAGATACGCAGTATTTT.

V gene TRBV30 combines with J gene TRBJ1-1; D not certain. Germline CDR1 GTSNPN, CDR2 SVGIG (reference sequence). The CDR3 spans 12 residues. Trimming shortened V by 4 bases and J by 1 base, and 7 bases separated the two germline ends. CDR3 sequence: CAWTERNTEAFF. The CDR3 DNA sequence: TGTGCCTGGACTGAGAGGAACACTGAAGCTTTCTTT. The full variable domain, in which reference TRBV30 and TRBJ1-1 provide the parts outside the CDR3, is SQTIHQWPATLVQPVGSPLSLECTVEGTSNPNLYWYRQAAGRGLQLLFYSVGIGQISSEVPQNLSASRPQDRQFILSSKKLLLSDSGFYLCAWTERNTEAFFGQGTRLTVV.

The chain combines TRBV4-3 with TRBJ2-6, with a possible D match to TRBD2 (5 bases). The length of the CDR3 is 18 residues. Per germline, CDR1 LGHNA and CDR2 YSLEER. Trimming removed 0 bases at V and 1 base at J, with 13 bases between. The DNA for the CDR3 is TGCGCCAGCAGCCAAGACGGAGACTATTGGTCTGGGGCCAACGTCCTGACTTTC. Protein: CASSQDGDYWSGANVLTF.

This chain connects TRBV7-2 to TRBJ2-7, with D possibly being TRBD1 (5 bases). Trimming removed 4 bases from V and 4 bases from J, with 17 bases in between. The CDR3 consists of 15 residues. The germline CDR1 and CDR2 sequences are SGHTA and FQGNSA. CDR3 sequence reads: CASSSDTLEPYEQYF. For the CDR3, the DNA is TGTGCCAGCAGCTCGGACACGTTAGAACCTTACGAGCAGTACTTC.

The genes are TRBV5-4 and TRBJ2-5, with 8 bases lining up with TRBD2. The ends lost 6 bases at V and 7 bases at J; junction bases unmatched: 11. Looked up from germline, CDR1 is SGHNT and CDR2 is YYREEE (reference sequence). The CDR3 has 14 amino acids. The CDR3, as DNA: TGTGCCAGCACGCTCCGGGGGGGTCCGGGGACCCAGTACTTC. Translating gives CASTLRGGPGTQYF.

This clone was counted between two and nine times. V usage is TRBV2 and J usage is TRBJ1-1; 8 bases are a match to TRBD1. Per the germline V gene, CDR1 is SNHLY and CDR2 is FYNNEI. V lost 8 bases and J lost 1; bases outside the gene matches: 6. The CDR3 covers 14 residues. The CDR3 here is CASPDRGGNTEAFF. In nucleotides, the CDR3 is TGTGCCAGCCCTGACAGGGGAGGGAACACTGAAGCTTTCTTT. Drawing the rest from reference TRBV2 and TRBJ1-1, the complete variable domain is EPEVTQTPSHQVTQMGQEVILRCVPISNHLYFYWYRQILGQKVEFLVSFYNNEISEKSEIFDDQFSVERPDGSNFTLKIRSTKLEDSAMYFCASPDRGGNTEAFFGQGTRLTVV.

The chain links TRBV19 to TRBJ1-1, with D maybe TRBD1 (5 bases). V was shortened by 8 bases and J by 0 bases, with 10 bases between the two germline ends. The CDR3 is made up of 13 amino acids. The germline CDR1 and CDR2 sequences are LNHDA and SQIVND (reference sequence). In DNA form, the CDR3 reads TGTGCCAGTGGCGGGGCCCTGAACACTGAAGCTTTCTTT. Protein product: CASGGALNTEAFF.

J is TRBJ1-6 and V is TRBV7-2; D perhaps matches TRBD1 (6 bases). The CDR3 covers 15 residues. V was shortened by 4 bases and J by 7 bases, with 14 bases between the two germline ends. From germline, CDR1 is SGHTA and CDR2 FQGNSA. This CDR3 reads CASSSQGNPNSPLHF. The DNA for the CDR3 is TGTGCCAGCAGCTCACAGGGTAACCCAAATTCACCCCTCCACTTT. Based on the CDR3 plus reference TRBV7-2 and TRBJ1-6, the full variable domain is GAGVSQSPSNKVTEKGKDVELRCDPISGHTALYWYRQSLGQGLEFLIYFQGNSAPDKSGLPSDRFSAERTGGSVSTLTIQRTQQEDSAVYLCASSSQGNPNSPLHFGNGTRLTVT.

The J gene is TRBJ2-5, the V gene TRBV9, with TRBD1 identical over 10 bases. This CDR3 spans 15 amino acids. V lost 4 bases to trimming and J lost 4 bases; unmatched junction nucleotides: 7. From germline, CDR1 is SGDLS and CDR2 YYNGEE. In DNA, the CDR3 is TGTGCCAGCAGCCTAGGGACAGGGGAGGGAGAGACCCAGTACTTC. This translates into CASSLGTGEGETQYF.

The chain uses TRBV4-3 and TRBJ1-4, with a weak D call TRBD1 (6 bases). CDR1 and CDR2 from the germline V gene are LGHNA and YSLEER. The CDR3 contains 17 residues. V was pared by 4 bases and J by 2 bases, with 17 bases between. The CDR3 region is CASSLMLGAVTNEKLFF. The CDR3 bases are TGCGCCAGCAGCCTAATGTTGGGGGCCGTTACTAATGAAAAACTGTTTTTT.

To note about this clone: Other nucleotide sequences from this sample produce the same CDR3. The gene calls are TRBV5-1 and TRBJ2-7, with 10 bases fitting TRBD2. The germline CDR1 and CDR2 sequences are SGHRS and YFSETQ. V shed 0 bases and J 0 bases; nucleotides not matched to a gene: 3. This CDR3 has 16 residues. The CDR3 sequence: CASSLEPSGSSYEQYF. CDR3 nucleotides: TGCGCCAGCAGCTTGGAACCTAGCGGGAGCTCCTACGAGCAGTACTTC.